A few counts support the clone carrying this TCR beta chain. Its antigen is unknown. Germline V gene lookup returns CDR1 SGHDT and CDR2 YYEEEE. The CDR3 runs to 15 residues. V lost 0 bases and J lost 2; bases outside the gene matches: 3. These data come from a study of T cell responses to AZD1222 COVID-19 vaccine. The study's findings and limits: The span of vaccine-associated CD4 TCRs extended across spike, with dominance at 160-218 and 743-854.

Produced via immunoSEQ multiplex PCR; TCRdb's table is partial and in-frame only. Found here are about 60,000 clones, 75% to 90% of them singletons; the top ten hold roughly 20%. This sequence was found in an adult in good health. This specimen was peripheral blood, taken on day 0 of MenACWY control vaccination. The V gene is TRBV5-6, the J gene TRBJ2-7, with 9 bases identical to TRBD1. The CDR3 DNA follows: TGTGCCAGCAGCTTGGAAACAGGGGGCCCCTACGAGCAGTACTTC. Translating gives CASSLETGGPYEQYF.